The next 2 T cell receptor beta chains were all read from a single sample in a study of HIV-infected patients and healthy controls. No cell fractionation was done, so the repertoire covers all unsorted peripheral blood T cells. cDNA was made from about 500 ng RNA using alpha and beta constant primers. Alpha and beta chain libraries were made separately by chain-specific third strand synthesis with multiplexing indices. One entry per CDR3 protein results from TCRdb running MiXCR on the 5' RACE reads. The sample consists of fewer than 6,000 distinct CDR3 sequences, roughly a tenth of them appearing once. This material consisted of blood, taken before antiretroviral therapy. The source of these receptors is an adult with HIV infection.

In its sample, this clonotype is large (0.1 to 1%). The rearrangement joins TRBV7-9 to TRBJ1-1, with no clear D. Germline V gene data show CDR1 as SEHNR and CDR2 as FQNEAQ (reference sequence). Trimming stripped 2 bases from V and 0 bases from J, with 13 bases between. The CDR3 runs 16 residues. The CDR3 here is CASSLKYERMNTEAFF. CDR3 coding DNA: TGTGCCAGCAGCTTAAAATACGAGAGAATGAACACTGAAGCTTTCTTT.

This clonotype is large by share. This chain uses TRBV27 with TRBJ2-7; tentatively, D is TRBD2 (7 bases). The germline CDR1 and CDR2 sequences are MNHEY and SMNVEV (reference sequence). V lost 5 bases to trimming and J lost 7 bases, with 21 bases between them. This CDR3 spans 15 amino acids. The CDR3 nucleotides are TGTGCCAGCAGTCCCGTCTCGCGGGGGCAGGGTGAGCAGTACTTC. Its translation: CASSPVSRGQGEQYF.